The clone carrying this TCR beta chain was recorded once. What it binds is not known. 13 Jbeta primers and 60 Vbeta primers were used for the PCR. Clones were sequenced by immunoSEQ multiplex PCR, and TCRdb holds only the in-frame ones, with some missing. The table has some 150,000 clones, roughly 76% seen once; the top ten hold roughly 2.9%. The CDR3 extends over 13 amino acids. The V and J ends lost 4 bases and 4 bases respectively, with 11 bases between them. The data originate from a study of cytomegalovirus exposure and HLA in healthy donors. General study points: Common viral pathogens seemed, in a later analysis, to connect with several of the most significant clusters. Most CMV-associated TCR beta chains were later found to appear HLA-restricted. In a later analysis, a genetic analysis reported fewer productive-TCR N-insertions in an Asian-associated ancestry cluster than the cohort average. In vitro testing confirmed a few CMV-associated chains as specific for CMV antigens.

The rearrangement links TRBV5-3 to TRBJ2-5; no clear D. TRBV5-3 counts as an open reading frame of uncertain function. The sequence came from a woman aged 30 to 39 in good health and CMV-seronegative. Sequenced sample: PBMCs. CDR3 bases: TGTGCCAGAAGCATCGCGCGAATAGAGACCCAGTACTTC. It is translated as CARSIARIETQYF.